This is a list of T cell receptor beta chains from one sample in a study of OX40 agonist ivuxolimab in advanced cancers. Repertoires were generated with immunoSEQ multiplex PCR, while TCRdb's copy carries only in-frame clones and drops some. In the table there are around 24,000 clones, around 84% of which are singletons. This specimen was CD4+ or CD8+ T cells sorted from blood, taken in a trial of the OX40 agonist ivuxolimab. These receptors were taken from an adult with an advanced solid tumor such as melanoma, head and neck, liver or kidney cancer. Each CDR3 is given with its conserved first and last residue. The order of the fields is V gene, clone size, CDR3 length, D gene, J gene, CDR3 protein, CDR3 DNA. A D gene is named only where the DNA matches it firmly. Not every row has a clone size; where given, it reads once, few, many or a size class.

v_call: TRBV2; clone_size: .; cdr3_length: 13; d_call: .; j_call: TRBJ1-2; cdr3_aa: CASVVRENYGYTF; cdr3_nt: TGTGCCAGCGTGGTTAGGGAGAACTATGGCTACACCTTC
v_call: TRBV11-2; clone_size: .; cdr3_length: 15; d_call: .; j_call: TRBJ2-7; cdr3_aa: CASSSGTLKAHEQYF; cdr3_nt: TGTGCCAGCAGCTCCGGGACCCTCAAGGCTCACGAGCAGTACTTC
v_call: TRBV15; clone_size: .; cdr3_length: 18; d_call: TRBD1; j_call: TRBJ2-1; cdr3_aa: CATSGRQPGDRGYNEQFF; cdr3_nt: TGTGCCACCAGCGGACGCCAGCCGGGGGACAGGGGATACAATGAGCAGTTCTTC
v_call: TRBV2; clone_size: .; cdr3_length: 15; d_call: .; j_call: TRBJ1-3; cdr3_aa: CASTRPGRSGNTIYF; cdr3_nt: TGTGCCAGCACCCGACCGGGCCGCTCTGGAAACACCATATATTTT
v_call: TRBV4-2; clone_size: .; cdr3_length: 14; d_call: TRBD1; j_call: TRBJ2-1; cdr3_aa: CASGNRGIYNEQFF; cdr3_nt: TGTGCCAGCGGCAACAGGGGTATCTACAATGAGCAGTTCTTC
v_call: TRBV2; clone_size: .; cdr3_length: 16; d_call: .; j_call: TRBJ1-5; cdr3_aa: CASSEVSRSPYQPQHF; cdr3_nt: TGTGCCAGCAGTGAGGTTTCAAGGAGCCCTTATCAGCCCCAGCATTTT
v_call: TRBV9; clone_size: .; cdr3_length: 15; d_call: TRBD1; j_call: TRBJ1-6; cdr3_aa: CASSVRQGQNSPLHF; cdr3_nt: TGTGCCAGCAGCGTCCGACAGGGTCAAAATTCACCCCTCCACTTT
v_call: TRBV7-2; clone_size: once; cdr3_length: 15; d_call: TRBD2; j_call: TRBJ2-1; cdr3_aa: CASVLAGGQPNEQFF; cdr3_nt: TGTGCCAGCGTTCTAGCGGGAGGCCAACCGAATGAGCAGTTCTTC
v_call: TRBV6-6; clone_size: .; cdr3_length: 13; d_call: .; j_call: TRBJ2-3; cdr3_aa: CASSWDHTDTQYF; cdr3_nt: TGTGCCAGCAGTTGGGACCACACAGATACGCAGTATTTT
v_call: TRBV10-3; clone_size: once; cdr3_length: 13; d_call: .; j_call: TRBJ1-1; cdr3_aa: CAISERQNTEAFF; cdr3_nt: TGTGCCATCAGTGAAAGACAGAACACTGAAGCTTTCTTT
v_call: TRBV30; clone_size: .; cdr3_length: 14; d_call: .; j_call: TRBJ1-4; cdr3_aa: CAWSVRRSVEKLFF; cdr3_nt: TGTGCCTGGAGTGTAAGACGGTCAGTCGAAAAACTGTTTTTT
v_call: TRBV5-4; clone_size: few; cdr3_length: 14; d_call: TRBD2; j_call: TRBJ2-7; cdr3_aa: CASSIETSGYEQYF; cdr3_nt: TGTGCCAGCAGCATCGAGACTAGCGGGTACGAGCAGTACTTC
v_call: TRBV7-9; clone_size: .; cdr3_length: 14; d_call: TRBD1; j_call: TRBJ2-7; cdr3_aa: CASHLTGVSYEQYF; cdr3_nt: TGTGCCAGCCACCTTACAGGGGTCTCCTACGAGCAGTACTTC
v_call: TRBV11-2; clone_size: .; cdr3_length: 14; d_call: .; j_call: TRBJ1-2; cdr3_aa: CASSLDGRAGLPTF; cdr3_nt: TGTGCCAGCAGCTTAGACGGCCGGGCAGGTCTGCCTACCTTC
v_call: TRBV6-1; clone_size: .; cdr3_length: 16; d_call: .; j_call: TRBJ1-4; cdr3_aa: CASSDLIGTENEKLFF; cdr3_nt: TGTGCCAGCAGTGATCTGATCGGTACCGAGAATGAAAAACTGTTTTTT
v_call: TRBV5-1; clone_size: .; cdr3_length: 17; d_call: .; j_call: TRBJ2-7; cdr3_aa: CASSSERGLASVDEQYF; cdr3_nt: TGCGCCAGCAGCTCGGAAAGGGGGCTGGCTAGCGTCGACGAGCAGTACTTC